This T cell receptor beta chain was documented in a study of T cell repertoires in cytomegalovirus infection. In the study overall: It was the public TCR beta signatures that indicated both CMV infection and matching HLA type.

On this clonotype itself: The antigen is unknown.

The CDR3 contains 13 residues. Germline CDR1 SGDLS, CDR2 YYNGEE. Trimming stripped 7 bases from V and 5 bases from J, with 13 bases between. TCRdb called the reads again in MiXCR, with one record for every CDR3 protein. The sample includes approximately 910,000 distinct CDR3 sequences, more than 25% of them seen just once. This chain joins TRBV9 and TRBJ2-1; D tentatively reads TRBD1 or TRBD2 (6 bases each). This clonotype was sampled from a human donor in good health (CMV status not recorded). Some clones in this sample may be carry-over from other donors' samples. The sample consisted of cultured CD8+ T cells from PBMCs, taken from culture after CMV antigen stimulation. In DNA, the CDR3 is TGTGCCAGCGGGGGGCGGGTGGACAATGAGCAGTTCTTC. This codes for CASGGRVDNEQFF.